This T cell receptor (beta chain) emerged from a study of T-cell memory formation after mild COVID-19. This CDR3 contains 14 residues. V was pared by 7 bases and J by 2 bases, with 13 bases between. Germline V gene data show CDR1 as MNHEY and CDR2 as SVGAGI. One entry per CDR3 protein results from TCRdb running MiXCR on the 5' RACE reads. Of under 250,000 distinct CDR3 sequences in the sample, roughly 10% were seen once. This clonotype occurred a few times. The sample taken for sequencing was PBMCs or a T cell subset sorted from them (not recorded which). The clonotype originates from a man in his late teens or twenties who had mild COVID-19 (a few samples of this study predate the infection). Cell type and time point are not known. V and J are TRBV6-5 and TRBJ2-3; no reliable D call. CDR3 sequence reads: CASMLNPYTDTQYF. Here the CDR3 DNA reads TGTGCCAGCATGCTCAACCCCTACACAGATACGCAGTATTTT.